The following is a TCR beta chain sequence with its context. Its target antigen remains unknown. Nothing much larger sits one base from this clone, and base qualities are not available. This sample is part of a study of draining lymph node invasion in breast cancer (dated by TCRdb to 2018 to 2020). The study in broad terms: Nodal metastasis was diagnosed by histology and cytokeratin immunohistochemistry, and confirmation was obtained by EpCAM/CD45 flow cytometry. Lymph nodes from a handful of patients were covered by the separate targeted TCR sequencing, and for three of those patients the primary tumors were sequenced as well. From every patient, the primary tumor plus matched non-invaded and tumor-invaded tumor-draining lymph nodes were collected, and both Treg and Tconv subsets were profiled. In a separate targeted assay, bulk TCR-beta CDR3 sequencing compared sorted memory regulatory T cells and memory conventional CD4 T cells across breast cancer tissues. Study-level results and caveats: The tumor top-100 clone tracking analysis was possible in only two patients. Whether Treg conversion occurred in a given organ or whether converted Tregs recirculated between nodes and tumor could not be resolved from the data. Shared TCRs between Treg and Tconv subsets were considered suggestive but not proof of common clonal origin. Detection of some of the top 100 tumor clones in both invaded and non-invaded nodes suggests recirculation between tumor and draining nodes. Per tissue, roughly 14-25% of Treg TCRs were found to be shared with Tconvs, and this sharing was interpreted as suggesting peripheral Treg induction. In the targeted TCR-seq data, Tregs appeared to be more clonally expanded than Tconvs in all tissues, and lower diversity was found for both subsets in tumor than in lymph nodes.

Reading from cysteine to phenylalanine, the CDR3 counts 16 amino acids. Solely the CDR3 DNA is kept, with 48 bases framed from the first base. The V end loses 1 base and the J end loses 2 bases, and a stretch of 12 bases separates them. From a lookup of the germline V gene, CDR1 and CDR2 are LGHNA and YSLEER. Memory conventional CD4 T cells were isolated by sorting for CD4+ CD45RA- CD25- cells. Whether a tumor-draining lymph node counted as invaded or non-invaded depended on the presence or absence of metastatic tumor cells. Before staining and sorting, T cells were pre-enriched using a Miltenyi Pan T Cell isolation kit. Immunohistochemistry for estrogen receptor, progesterone receptor, HER2 and Ki-67 was used to characterize the primary tumors. Within a few hours after surgery, fresh surgical tissue was processed by cutting the tissue into small fragments. Tissue fragments were enzymatically digested with Liberase TL plus DNase for approximately 22 minutes and were then filtered through a 40-micrometer strainer. After DAPI live/dead staining, cells were sorted on a BD FACS Aria II at 98-99% purity. Sorted cells were lysed in TCL buffer, and RNA was purified with a Norgen Single Cell RNA purification kit including DNase treatment.

Library preparation used bulk RNA-seq. Sequencing was performed on an Illumina HiSeq 2500. The original methods were these. In the separate targeted TCR-seq dataset, CDR3 sequences were extracted from raw reads and quantified using MiXCR version 2.1.5 with default parameters. In the separate targeted TCR-seq dataset, TCR-beta clones were defined by the combination of V gene, J gene and CDR3 sequence. For the separate targeted TCR-seq dataset, clones with fewer than three counts were filtered out, after which only the 90% most strongly expressed clones in each sample were kept. The separate targeted TCR-seq dataset calculated Treg-Tconv overlap for each tissue as the number of shared clones divided by the total number of Treg clones, multiplied by 100. TCRdb redid the processing of the public reads, applying fastp at Q25 and MiXCR, and retained in-frame beta chains. Entries that share a CDR3 protein sequence are merged under the most common genes and DNA. The V and J calls come from TCRdb's annotation, not from the publication. The sample table lists 3,400 or so distinct CDR3 sequences, 75% to 80% of them with a count of one. Of the sample, approximately 2% falls within the top ten clones.

Material: sorted memory CD4+ effector T cells from a lymph node. The cell subset or site label of this sample denotes: CD45RA-negative sorted CD4+ T cells (memory Tconv or effector/memory Treg). This receptor was taken from a female donor with luminal breast cancer. This chain joins TRBV4-3 to TRBJ1-5; confidence is insufficient to name the D gene. The sequenced DNA is TGCGCCAGCAGCCAAGCCACGACCGAGGGCAATCAGCCCCAGCATTTT. The translation is CASSQATTEGNQPQHF.